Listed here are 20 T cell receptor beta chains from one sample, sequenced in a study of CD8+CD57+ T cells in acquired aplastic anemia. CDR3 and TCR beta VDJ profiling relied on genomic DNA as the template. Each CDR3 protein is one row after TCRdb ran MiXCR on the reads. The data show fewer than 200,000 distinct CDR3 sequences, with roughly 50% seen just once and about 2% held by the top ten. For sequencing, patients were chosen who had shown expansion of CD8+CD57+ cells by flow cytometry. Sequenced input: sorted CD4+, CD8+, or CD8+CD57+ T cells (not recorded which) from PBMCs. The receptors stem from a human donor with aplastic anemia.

CDR3: CASSEMGASRTGELFF. For the CDR3, the DNA is TGTGCCAGCAGTGAGATGGGGGCTAGCCGGACCGGGGAGCTGTTTTTT. The V and J genes are TRBV6-4 and TRBJ2-2; TRBD1 is a possible D gene (6 bases). The V end lost 3 bases, the J end lost 5 bases, and 16 bases lay between the germline ends. Looked up from germline, CDR1 is MRHNA and CDR2 is SNTAGT. CDR3 length equals 16 residues.

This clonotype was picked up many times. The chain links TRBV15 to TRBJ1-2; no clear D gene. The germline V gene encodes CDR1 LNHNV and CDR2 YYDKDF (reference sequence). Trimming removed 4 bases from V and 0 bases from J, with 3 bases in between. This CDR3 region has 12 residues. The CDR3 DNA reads TGTGCCACCAGCACAACTAACTATGGCTACACCTTC. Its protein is CATSTTNYGYTF.

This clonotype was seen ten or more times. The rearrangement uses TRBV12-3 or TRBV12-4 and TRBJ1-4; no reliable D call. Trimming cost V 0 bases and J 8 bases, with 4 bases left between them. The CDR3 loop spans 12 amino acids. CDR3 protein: CASSLAHEKLFF. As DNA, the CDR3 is TGTGCCAGCAGTTTAGCGCACGAAAAACTGTTTTTT.

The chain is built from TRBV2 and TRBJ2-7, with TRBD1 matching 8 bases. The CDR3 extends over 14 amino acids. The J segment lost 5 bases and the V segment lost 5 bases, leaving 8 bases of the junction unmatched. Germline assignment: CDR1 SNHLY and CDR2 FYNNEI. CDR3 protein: CASSFGTGGDEQYF. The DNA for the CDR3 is TGTGCCAGCAGTTTCGGGACAGGTGGCGACGAGCAGTACTTC.

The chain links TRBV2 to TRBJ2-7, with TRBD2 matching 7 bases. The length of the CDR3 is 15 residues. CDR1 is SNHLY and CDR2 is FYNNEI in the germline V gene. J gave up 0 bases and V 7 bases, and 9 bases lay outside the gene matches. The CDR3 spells CASTGSGGSSYEQYF. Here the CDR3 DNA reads TGTGCCAGCACCGGAAGTGGCGGGAGCTCCTACGAGCAGTACTTC.

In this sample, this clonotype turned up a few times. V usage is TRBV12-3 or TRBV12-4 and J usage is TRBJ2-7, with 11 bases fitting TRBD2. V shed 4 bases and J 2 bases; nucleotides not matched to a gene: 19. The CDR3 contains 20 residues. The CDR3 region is CASSSPPPGTSGTLTYEQYF. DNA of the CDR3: TGTGCCAGCAGTTCCCCTCCTCCCGGGACTAGCGGCACACTTACCTACGAGCAGTACTTC.

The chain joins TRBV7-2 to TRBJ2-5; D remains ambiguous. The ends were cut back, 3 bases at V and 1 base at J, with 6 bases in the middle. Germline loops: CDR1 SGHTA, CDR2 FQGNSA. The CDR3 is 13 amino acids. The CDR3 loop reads CASSFYFQETQYF. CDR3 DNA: TGTGCCAGCAGCTTTTACTTCCAAGAGACCCAGTACTTC.

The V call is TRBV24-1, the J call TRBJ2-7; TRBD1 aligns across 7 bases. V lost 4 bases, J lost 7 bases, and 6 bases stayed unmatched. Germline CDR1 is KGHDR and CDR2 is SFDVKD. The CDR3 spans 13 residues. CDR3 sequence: CATSEGRGKEQYF. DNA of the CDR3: TGTGCCACCAGTGAAGGCAGGGGGAAAGAGCAGTACTTC.

DNA for the CDR3: TGTGCCATCAGTGAGCGGGGGGCCACAGATACGCAGTATTTT. It specifies CAISERGATDTQYF. The chain couples TRBV10-3 to TRBJ2-3, with a tentative D call TRBD2 (7 bases). V was shortened by 2 bases and J by 2 bases, with 8 bases between the two germline ends. The CDR3 length is 14 residues. From germline, CDR1 is ENHRY and CDR2 SYGVKD.

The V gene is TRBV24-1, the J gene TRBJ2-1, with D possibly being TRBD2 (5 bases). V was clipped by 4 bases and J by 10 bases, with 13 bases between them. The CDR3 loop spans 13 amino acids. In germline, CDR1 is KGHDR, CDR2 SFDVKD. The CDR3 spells CATSEFEGVEQFF. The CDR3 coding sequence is TGTGCCACCAGTGAGTTTGAGGGAGTCGAGCAGTTCTTC.

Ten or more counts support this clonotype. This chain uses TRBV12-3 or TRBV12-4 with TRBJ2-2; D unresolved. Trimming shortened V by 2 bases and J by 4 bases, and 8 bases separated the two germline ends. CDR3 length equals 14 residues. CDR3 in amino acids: CASSLSGFTGELFF. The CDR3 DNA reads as TGTGCCAGCAGTTTAAGTGGTTTCACCGGGGAGCTGTTTTTT.

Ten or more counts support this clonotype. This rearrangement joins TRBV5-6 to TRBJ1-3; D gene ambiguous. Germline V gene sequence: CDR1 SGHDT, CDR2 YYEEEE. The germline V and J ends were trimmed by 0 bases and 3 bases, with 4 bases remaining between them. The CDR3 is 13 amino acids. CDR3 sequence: CASSLDDGNTIYF. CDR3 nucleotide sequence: TGTGCCAGCAGCTTGGACGATGGAAACACCATATATTTT.

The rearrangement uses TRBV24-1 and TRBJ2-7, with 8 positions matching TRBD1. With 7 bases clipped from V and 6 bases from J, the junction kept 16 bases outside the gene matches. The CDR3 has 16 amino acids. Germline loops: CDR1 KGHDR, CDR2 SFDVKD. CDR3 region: CATSSLVRTGRREQYF. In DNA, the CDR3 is TGTGCCACCAGCAGCTTGGTGAGGACAGGGCGGCGCGAGCAGTACTTC.

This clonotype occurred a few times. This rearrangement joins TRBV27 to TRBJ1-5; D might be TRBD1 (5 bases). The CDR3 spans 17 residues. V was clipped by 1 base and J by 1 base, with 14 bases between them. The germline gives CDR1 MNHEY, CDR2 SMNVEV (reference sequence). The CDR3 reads CASSLFSTVNSNQPQHF. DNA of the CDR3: TGTGCCAGCAGTTTATTCTCGACAGTGAACAGCAATCAGCCCCAGCATTTT.

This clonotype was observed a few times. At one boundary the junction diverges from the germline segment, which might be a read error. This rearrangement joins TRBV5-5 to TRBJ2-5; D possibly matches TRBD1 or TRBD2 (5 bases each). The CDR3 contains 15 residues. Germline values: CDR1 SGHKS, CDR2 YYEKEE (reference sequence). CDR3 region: CASSLPGTIQETQYF. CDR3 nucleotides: TGTGCCAGTAGCTTGCCAGGGACCATCCAAGAGACCCAGTACTTC.

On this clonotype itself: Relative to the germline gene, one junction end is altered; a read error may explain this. The chain's CDR3 is CASSFGGGSDEQYF. The CDR3 DNA is TGTGCCAGCAGCTTTGGCGGGGGCTCCGACGAGCAGTACTTC. The J gene is TRBJ2-7, the V gene TRBV5-6; the D gene is possibly TRBD2 (7 bases). This CDR3 spans 14 amino acids. Germline V gene lookup returns CDR1 SGHDT and CDR2 YYEEEE.

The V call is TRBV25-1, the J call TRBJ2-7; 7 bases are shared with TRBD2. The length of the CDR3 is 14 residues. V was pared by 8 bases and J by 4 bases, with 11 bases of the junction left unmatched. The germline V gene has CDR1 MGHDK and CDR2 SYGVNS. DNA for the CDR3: TGTGCCAGCGTCGGGGAGGGGAACCTATACGAGCAGTACTTC. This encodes CASVGEGNLYEQYF.

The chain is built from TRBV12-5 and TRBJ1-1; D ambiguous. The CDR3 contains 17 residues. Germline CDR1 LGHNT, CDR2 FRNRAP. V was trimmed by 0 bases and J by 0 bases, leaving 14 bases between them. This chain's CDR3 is CASGLVIREVMNTEAFF. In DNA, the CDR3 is TGTGCTAGTGGTTTGGTAATAAGGGAGGTCATGAACACTGAAGCTTTCTTT. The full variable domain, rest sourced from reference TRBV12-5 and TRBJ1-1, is DARVTQTPRHKVTEMGQEVTMRCQPILGHNTVFWYRQTMMQGLELLAYFRNRAPLDDSGMPKDRFSAEMPDATLATLKIQPSEPRDSAVYFCASGLVIREVMNTEAFFGQGTRLTVV.

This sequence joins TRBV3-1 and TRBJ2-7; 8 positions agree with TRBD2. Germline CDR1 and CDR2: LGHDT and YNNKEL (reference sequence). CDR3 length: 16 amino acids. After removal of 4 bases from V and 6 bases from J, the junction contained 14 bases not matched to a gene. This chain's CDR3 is CASSLSPGGVSSEQYF. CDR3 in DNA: TGTGCCAGCAGCCTCTCCCCCGGGGGGGTTTCGTCCGAGCAGTACTTC.

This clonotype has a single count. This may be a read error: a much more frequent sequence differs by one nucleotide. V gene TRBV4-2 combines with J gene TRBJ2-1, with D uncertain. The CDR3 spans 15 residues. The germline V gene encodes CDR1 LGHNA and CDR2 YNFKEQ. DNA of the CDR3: TGTGCCAGCAGCCCACTTCCGGCCGGTGTAGATGAGCAGTCCTTC. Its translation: CASSPLPAGVDEQSF.